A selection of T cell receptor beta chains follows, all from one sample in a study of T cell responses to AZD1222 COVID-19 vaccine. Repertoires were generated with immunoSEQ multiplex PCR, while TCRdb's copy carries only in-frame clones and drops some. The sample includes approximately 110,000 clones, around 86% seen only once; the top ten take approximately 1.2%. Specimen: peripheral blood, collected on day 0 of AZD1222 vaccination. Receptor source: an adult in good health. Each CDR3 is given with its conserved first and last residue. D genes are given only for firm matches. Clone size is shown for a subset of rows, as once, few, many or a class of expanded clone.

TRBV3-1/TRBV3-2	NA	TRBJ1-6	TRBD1	TGTGCCAGCAGCCAGTTCCTCGGACAGGGCGGTAGTTCACCCCTCCACTTT	CASSQFLGQGGSSPLHF
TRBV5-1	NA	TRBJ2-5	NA	TGCGCCAGCAGCTTTTCTGGGACCCAGTACTTC	CASSFSGTQYF
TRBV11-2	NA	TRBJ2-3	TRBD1	TGTGCCAGCAGCTTCTACAGGGGGGCTAGCACAGATACGCAGTATTTT	CASSFYRGASTDTQYF
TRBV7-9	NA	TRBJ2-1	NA	TGTGCCAGCAGCTTAGCGGGGGCCTACAATGAGCAGTTCTTC	CASSLAGAYNEQFF
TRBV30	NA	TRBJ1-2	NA	TGTGCCTGGAGGGATCAGGGAATACGCTATGGCTACACCTTC	CAWRDQGIRYGYTF
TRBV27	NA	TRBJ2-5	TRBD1	TGTGCCAGCAGTTCCAAGCCAAGGACAGGCGGGCACCAAGAGACCCAGTACTTC	CASSSKPRTGGHQETQYF
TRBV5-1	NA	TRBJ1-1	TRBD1	TGCGCCAGCAGCTCTAGTCCCCCCGGGACAGGGGGCGAGGGCACTGAAGCTTTCTTT	CASSSSPPGTGGEGTEAFF
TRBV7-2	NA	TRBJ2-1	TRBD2	TGTGCCAGCAGCTTAGCGCTCGGGGGGGAGAATGAGCAGTTCTTC	CASSLALGGENEQFF
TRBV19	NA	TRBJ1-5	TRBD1	TGTGCCAGTAGTATTCGGACAGGTGGGGATCAGCCCCAGCATTTT	CASSIRTGGDQPQHF
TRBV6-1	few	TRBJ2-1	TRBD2	TGTGCCAGCAGTGAAGCAAGCGGGGGGGTTTACAATGAGCAGTTCTTC	CASSEASGGVYNEQFF
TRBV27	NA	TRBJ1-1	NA	TGTGCCAGCAGCCCTCTTTCGGGAACTGAAGCTTTCTTT	CASSPLSGTEAFF
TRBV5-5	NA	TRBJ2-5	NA	TGTGCCAGCAGCTTGAGGCCAGACTTGGTGGAGACCCAGTACTTC	CASSLRPDLVETQYF
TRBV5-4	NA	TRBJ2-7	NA	TGTGCCAGCAGCTTGTTTGGTACGGTGAGGGGAGAGCAGTACTTC	CASSLFGTVRGEQYF
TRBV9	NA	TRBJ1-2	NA	TGTGCCAGCAGCGAAACAGCCCATGAGGACTATGGCTACACCTTC	CASSETAHEDYGYTF
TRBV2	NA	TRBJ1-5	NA	TGTGCCAGCAGACAGGGTTACAATCAGCCCCAGCATTTT	CASRQGYNQPQHF
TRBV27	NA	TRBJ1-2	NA	TGTGCCAGCAGTTTCATGGGGGCCCGAGATGGCTACACCTTC	CASSFMGARDGYTF
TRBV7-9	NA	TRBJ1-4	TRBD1	TGTGCCAGCAGCGGCATTGGGACAGGCGTTACTAATGAAAAACTGTTTTTT	CASSGIGTGVTNEKLFF
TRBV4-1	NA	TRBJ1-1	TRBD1	TGCGCCAGCAGCCACCCCCAGGAGACAGGGTTCACTCGATTT	CASSHPQETGFTRF
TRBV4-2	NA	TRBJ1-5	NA	TGTGCCAGCAGCCAAGACAGAGTTAGCAATCAGCCCCAGCATTTT	CASSQDRVSNQPQHF
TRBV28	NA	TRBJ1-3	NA	TGTGCCAGCAGGAGGGGGGGTGGAAACACCATATATTTT	CASRRGGGNTIYF
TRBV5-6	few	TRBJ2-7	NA	TGTGCCAGCAGCTTGGCCCAGTACGGTGTCTACGAGCAGTACTTC	CASSLAQYGVYEQYF
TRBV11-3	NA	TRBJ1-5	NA	TGTGCCAGCAGCTTACAGGGTGGGGATCAGCCCCAGCATTTT	CASSLQGGDQPQHF
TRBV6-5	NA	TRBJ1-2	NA	TGTGCCAGCGGTCGGACGGCGAACTATGGCTACACCTTC	CASGRTANYGYTF
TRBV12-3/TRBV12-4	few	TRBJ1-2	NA	TGTGCCAGCAGGAGGGGTTTCGGCTACACCTTC	CASRRGFGYTF
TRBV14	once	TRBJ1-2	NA	TGTGCCAGCAGCCAAGATTGGCAGGGCCCCTCTTACTATGGCTACACCTTC	CASSQDWQGPSYYGYTF
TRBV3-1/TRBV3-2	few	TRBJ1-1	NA	TGTGCCAGCAGACACTCCCGTCAACCCGGGAACACTGAAGCTTTCTTT	CASRHSRQPGNTEAFF
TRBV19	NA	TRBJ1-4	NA	TGTGCCAGTAGTATGGAGGGAGCGGATGAAAAACTGTTTTTT	CASSMEGADEKLFF
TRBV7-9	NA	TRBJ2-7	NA	TGTGCCAGCAGGAACCCCGACTCTGGGAACGAGCAGTACTTC	CASRNPDSGNEQYF
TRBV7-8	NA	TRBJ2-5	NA	TGTGCCAGCAAGGGGGGACGGCACCAAGAGACCCAGTACTTC	CASKGGRHQETQYF
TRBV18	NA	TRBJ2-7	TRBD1	TGTGCCAGCTCACCACCCGACAGGGGAGGTAGCGAGCAGTACTTC	CASSPPDRGGSEQYF
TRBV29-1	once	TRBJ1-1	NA	TGCAGCGCCGCCTGGGCGAACACTGAAGCTTTCTTT	CSAAWANTEAFF
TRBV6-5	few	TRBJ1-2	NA	TGTGCCAGCAGTTACTCTGGCCCGGATGGCTACACCTTC	CASSYSGPDGYTF
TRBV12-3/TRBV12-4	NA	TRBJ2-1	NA	TGTGCCAGCGCAGTATACAATGAGCAGTTCTTC	CASAVYNEQFF
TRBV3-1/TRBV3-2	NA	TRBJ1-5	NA	TGTGCCAGCAGCCTGGGGATAAGCAATCAGCCCCAGCATTTT	CASSLGISNQPQHF
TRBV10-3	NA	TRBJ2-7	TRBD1	TGTGCCATCAGTGAGCCGGGACAGGGGGCTTACGAGCAGTACTTC	CAISEPGQGAYEQYF
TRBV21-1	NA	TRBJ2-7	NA	TGTGCCAGCAGCAAAGGGACAGTATCATCCTACGAGCAGTACTTC	CASSKGTVSSYEQYF
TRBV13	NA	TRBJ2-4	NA	TGTGCCAGCAGCTTTTCCTCTAGGAGTCTAGCCAAAAACATTCAGTACTTC	CASSFSSRSLAKNIQYF
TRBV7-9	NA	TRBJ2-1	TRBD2	TGTGCCAGCAGCTCCTCCGGGACTAGCAATGAGCAGTTCTTC	CASSSSGTSNEQFF
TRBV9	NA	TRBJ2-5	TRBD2	TGTGCCAGCAGCGTAGCGGGGGGGTTAGAGACCCAGTACTTC	CASSVAGGLETQYF
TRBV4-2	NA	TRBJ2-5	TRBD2	TGTGCCAGCAGCCAAGGCGGGGGGCAAGAGACCCAGTACTTC	CASSQGGGQETQYF
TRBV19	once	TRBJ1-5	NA	TGTGCCAGTAGTAGCAGTCATCAGGGACCCAATCAGCCCCAGCATTTT	CASSSSHQGPNQPQHF
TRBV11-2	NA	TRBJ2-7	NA	TGTGCCAGCAGCTTAAAGGGGGTCGAGCAGTACTTC	CASSLKGVEQYF
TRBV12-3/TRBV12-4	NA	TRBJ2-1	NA	TGTGCCAGCAGTCTTCGGACCTACAATGAGCAGTTCTTC	CASSLRTYNEQFF
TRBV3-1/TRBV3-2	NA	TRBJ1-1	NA	TGTGCCAGCAGCCAAGCTGGATCGAACACTGAAGCTTTCTTT	CASSQAGSNTEAFF
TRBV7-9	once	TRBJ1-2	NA	TGTGCCAGCAGCTTAGGAACCCTTGGGGGCTACACCTTC	CASSLGTLGGYTF
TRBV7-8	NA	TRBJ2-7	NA	TGTGCCAGCAGCCTTTTGGGGTTCGGCTACGAGCAGTACTTC	CASSLLGFGYEQYF
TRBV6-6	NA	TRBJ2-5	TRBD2	TGTGCCAGCAACCCTCTAGCGGGGAGGCCAGAGACCCAGTACTTC	CASNPLAGRPETQYF
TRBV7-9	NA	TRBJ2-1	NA	TGTGCCAGCAGCTTCAATTATGATCACCCTGGATACAATGAGCAGTTCTTC	CASSFNYDHPGYNEQFF
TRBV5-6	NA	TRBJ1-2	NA	TGTGCCAGCAGCTTATTACAGGGAAGCACGAACTATGGCTACACCTTC	CASSLLQGSTNYGYTF
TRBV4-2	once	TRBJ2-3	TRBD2	TGTGCCAGCAGCCTCCAGGGGGGACTAGCGGGGGTAGAAGATACGCAGTATTTT	CASSLQGGLAGVEDTQYF